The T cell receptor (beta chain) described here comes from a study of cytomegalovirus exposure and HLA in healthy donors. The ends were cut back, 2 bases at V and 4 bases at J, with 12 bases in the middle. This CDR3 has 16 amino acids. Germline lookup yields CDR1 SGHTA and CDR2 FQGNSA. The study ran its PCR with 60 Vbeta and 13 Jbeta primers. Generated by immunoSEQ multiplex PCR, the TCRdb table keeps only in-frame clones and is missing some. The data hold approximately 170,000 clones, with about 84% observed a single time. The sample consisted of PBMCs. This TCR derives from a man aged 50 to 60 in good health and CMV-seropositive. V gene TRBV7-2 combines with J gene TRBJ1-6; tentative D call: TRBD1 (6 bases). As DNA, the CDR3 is TGTGCCAGCAGCTTAAACAGGGTGAGATATAATTCACCCCTCCACTTT. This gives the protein CASSLNRVRYNSPLHF.